This TCR beta chain was identified during a study of sequential checkpoint blockade in melanoma. The wider study: Each arm's sequence ended with maintenance nivolumab. Twenty-two patients had matched tumor biopsies before treatment and at week 13 after nivolumab or ipilimumab alone. Study conclusions and caveats: About 30 times likelier clinical benefit followed increased tumor T-cell fraction and clonality.

Indicated treatment: randomized to nivolumab then ipilimumab (arm A) or the reverse (arm B). This clone was picked up many times. The antigen is undetermined. Germline CDR1 reads SGHNT; CDR2 reads YENEEA. V dropped 2 bases and J dropped 5; count of bases not matched to a gene: 8. CDR3 length equals 15 residues. Only in-frame clones appear in the TCRdb table, and some are missing; sequencing was by immunoSEQ multiplex PCR. The sample has 5,000 to 6,500 clones; roughly a fifth are singletons. The sequence came from a human donor with melanoma. The specimen comprised tumor tissue (inferred from file names), sampled from a patient given nivolumab and ipilimumab in sequence. This sequence joins TRBV11-3 and TRBJ1-1; TRBD1 agrees at 7 bases. The CDR3 is CASSLRTGGNTEAFF. The CDR3 DNA reads as TGTGCCAGCAGCTTAAGGACAGGAGGAAATACTGAAGCTTTCTTT.